Listed below are T cell receptor beta chains from one sample, sequenced in a study of Ad26.COV2.S vaccination and SARS-CoV-2 variants. TCRdb's copy holds only in-frame clones and misses some; the assay was immunoSEQ multiplex PCR. This table holds 85,000 to 95,000 clones, more than 65% found once. The sequencing used peripheral blood, collected after recovery from COVID-19. The receptors here all came from a human donor who had recovered from COVID-19. CDR3s leave out the opening cysteine and the closing phenylalanine or tryptophan. Each record gives: J gene, V gene, CDR3 protein.

j_gene: TRBJ2-2; v_gene: TRBV5-1; CDR3aa: ASSFSSNTGELF
j_gene: TRBJ1-5; v_gene: TRBV28; CDR3aa: ASSTNQPQH
j_gene: TRBJ2-3; v_gene: TRBV12-5; CDR3aa: ASGLGQTSTDTQY
j_gene: TRBJ2-5; v_gene: TRBV16; CDR3aa: ASSQEAGQETQY
j_gene: TRBJ1-2; v_gene: TRBV2; CDR3aa: ASRSRKETDGANYGYT
j_gene: TRBJ1-5; v_gene: TRBV18; CDR3aa: ASSPLGGGKGNQPQH
j_gene: TRBJ2-3; v_gene: TRBV4-3; CDR3aa: ASSHGGLGTDTQY
j_gene: TRBJ2-1; v_gene: TRBV4-3; CDR3aa: ARSRLGLADNEQF
j_gene: TRBJ2-1; v_gene: TRBV7-9; CDR3aa: ASRWDRARGEQF
j_gene: TRBJ2-7; v_gene: TRBV7-2; CDR3aa: ASSTNRGRLEPPHEQY
j_gene: TRBJ1-6; v_gene: TRBV4-3; CDR3aa: ASSPGSRENSPLH
j_gene: TRBJ2-1; v_gene: TRBV24-1; CDR3aa: ATSVTPNEQF
j_gene: TRBJ1-1; v_gene: TRBV9; CDR3aa: ASSVGGGWTEAF
j_gene: TRBJ2-7; v_gene: TRBV3-1/TRBV3-2; CDR3aa: ASSPGLAGDEQY
j_gene: TRBJ2-7; v_gene: TRBV10-2; CDR3aa: ASSEGLAGDLAYEQY
j_gene: TRBJ2-4; v_gene: TRBV3-1/TRBV3-2; CDR3aa: ASSRLAGLAKNIQY
j_gene: TRBJ1-1; v_gene: TRBV10-3; CDR3aa: AISGQNTEAF